This note documents a single T cell receptor beta chain sequence. The data derive from a study of blood T cell repertoires in COVID-19. The overall study: The samples span acute and convalescent COVID-19 from the United States, Italy and Spain. T cells, B-cell-depleted T cells, or PBMCs provided the cDNA or gDNA that served as material.

Authors' methods: Reference gene primers were amplified, and this amplification served to estimate nucleated cell counts. Assay used: immunoSEQ multiplex PCR; TCRdb lists only in-frame clones, some missing. The V and J calls and the clone size are those of that table, but D and trimming were determined from the DNA. Here the sample spans about 230,000 clones, approximately 84% being singletons. CDR3 size: 13 residues. Germline CDR1 is MDHEN and CDR2 is SYDVKM. The germline V and J ends were trimmed by 10 bases and 0 bases, with 11 bases remaining between them. The source of this sequence is a woman of 80 years or more with acute or convalescent COVID-19. The rearrangement links TRBV28 to TRBJ2-3; a possible D gene is TRBD2 (5 bases). Sequencing was performed on peripheral blood. CDR3 sequence (DNA): TGTGCCACAGTGAGGACTAGCACAGATACGCAGTATTTT. Encoded protein: CATVRTSTDTQYF.